The 10 T cell receptor beta chains in this list originate from one sample, sequenced in a study of shared clonotypes between healthy human individuals. Repertoires were generated with immunoSEQ multiplex PCR, while TCRdb's copy carries only in-frame clones and drops some. The sample records fewer than 650,000 clones, roughly four fifths being singletons. Sequencing input: PBMCs. The receptors were gathered from a woman in her thirties or forties in good health. Some clones in this sample may be carry-over from other donors' samples.

This clone was recorded a few times. V and J are TRBV5-4 and TRBJ1-3; D is undetermined. The CDR3 runs to 16 residues. CDR1 and CDR2 (germline): SGHNT, YYREEE (reference sequence). Trimming pared 4 bases from V and 0 bases from J, leaving 14 bases between. The CDR3 region has the DNA TGTGCCAGCAGCCAAAGAGGCGGCAACTCTGGAAACACCATATATTTT. Encoded protein: CASSQRGGNSGNTIYF. The full variable domain, completed using reference TRBV5-4 and TRBJ1-3, is ETGVTQSPTHLIKTRGQQVTLRCSSQSGHNTVSWYQQALGQGPQFIFQYYREEENGRGNFPPRFSGLQFPNYSSELNVNALELDDSALYLCASSQRGGNSGNTIYFGEGSWLTVV.

The CDR3 DNA reads as TGTGCCAGTAGTATCGGGACAGGGGGCTCCTACGAGCAGTACTTC. It translates to CASSIGTGGSYEQYF. V usage is TRBV19 and J usage is TRBJ2-7; 11 positions match TRBD1. Germline V gene data show CDR1 as LNHDA and CDR2 as SQIVND (reference sequence). J was trimmed by 0 bases and V by 3 bases; bases with no gene match: 1. The CDR3 loop spans 15 amino acids.

Concerning this clone: This may be a read error, as it is one base from a much larger clone. V gene TRBV29-1 combines with J gene TRBJ1-3; D gene uncertain. Germline V lookup: CDR1 SQVTM, CDR2 ANQGSEA. This CDR3 has 11 residues. CDR3 sequence: CSVEVGSTIYF. In DNA form, the CDR3 reads TGCAGCGTTGAGGTTGGAAGCACCATATATTTT.

This chain connects TRBV29-1 to TRBJ2-1, with 10 nucleotides matching TRBD2. The germline CDR1 and CDR2 sequences are SQVTM and ANQGSEA. V shed 3 bases, J shed 10 bases, and the junction held 9 bases outside the gene matches. The CDR3 sequence is 14 residues long. In DNA, the CDR3 is TGCAGCGTTGAGGCTAGCGGGAGCAGAAGCGAGCAGTTCTTC. Protein product: CSVEASGSRSEQFF.

The chain links TRBV7-2 to TRBJ1-1; the D is unclear. V was shortened by 5 bases and J by 5 bases, with 15 bases between the two germline ends. The length of the CDR3 is 14 residues. The germline V gene encodes CDR1 SGHTA and CDR2 FQGNSA. The CDR3 nucleotides read TGTGCCAGCAGCCTCACGAGAGGGAGGACTGAAGCTTTCTTT. Translated: CASSLTRGRTEAFF.

The gene calls are TRBV19 and TRBJ2-3; 9 positions match TRBD2. After removal of 5 bases from V and 0 bases from J, the junction contained 6 bases not matched to a gene. The germline CDR1 and CDR2 sequences are LNHDA and SQIVND (reference sequence). This CDR3 is 16 amino acids long. The CDR3 DNA follows: TGTGCCAGTAGTGCTAGACTAGCGGATAGCACAGATACGCAGTATTTT. Its translation: CASSARLADSTDTQYF.

The chain employs TRBV10-1 and TRBJ2-5, with TRBD2 identical over 8 bases. CDR3 size: 14 residues. Losses at the gene ends were 2 bases for V and 4 bases for J; bases not matched to a gene: 3. CDR1 is WNHNN, CDR2 SYGVQD, per germline (reference sequence). The CDR3 sequence is CASSEGSGTETQYF. For the CDR3, the DNA is TGCGCCAGCAGTGAGGGTAGCGGGACAGAGACCCAGTACTTC.

The V gene is TRBV28, the J gene TRBJ1-4, with D hard to call. The CDR3 loop spans 15 amino acids. Per the germline V gene, CDR1 is MDHEN and CDR2 is SYDVKM. Trimming shortened V by 7 bases and J by 0 bases, and 12 bases separated the two germline ends. The CDR3 loop is CASKNRQATNEKLFF. The CDR3 DNA reads as TGTGCCAGCAAGAACCGACAAGCAACTAATGAAAAACTGTTTTTT.

The CDR3 here is CTSSLPGTTPNNEQFF. Here the CDR3 DNA reads TGCACCAGCAGCCTGCCGGGAACTACCCCAAACAATGAGCAGTTCTTC. The chain has TRBV1 and TRBJ2-1; TRBD2, as called in the table, went unchecked against the DNA. TRBV1 is a recognized pseudogene. The CDR3 loop spans 16 amino acids.

To note about this clone: Other DNA sequences in this specimen translate into the identical CDR3. The chain has TRBV18 and TRBJ2-3; D not resolved. The germline CDR1 and CDR2 sequences are KGHSH and LQKENI. This CDR3 is built from 14 residues. V was trimmed by 2 bases and J by 1 base, leaving 7 bases between them. This CDR3 is CASSPSSGTDTQYF. The CDR3 nucleotides are TGTGCCAGCTCACCAAGCTCAGGCACAGATACGCAGTATTTT.